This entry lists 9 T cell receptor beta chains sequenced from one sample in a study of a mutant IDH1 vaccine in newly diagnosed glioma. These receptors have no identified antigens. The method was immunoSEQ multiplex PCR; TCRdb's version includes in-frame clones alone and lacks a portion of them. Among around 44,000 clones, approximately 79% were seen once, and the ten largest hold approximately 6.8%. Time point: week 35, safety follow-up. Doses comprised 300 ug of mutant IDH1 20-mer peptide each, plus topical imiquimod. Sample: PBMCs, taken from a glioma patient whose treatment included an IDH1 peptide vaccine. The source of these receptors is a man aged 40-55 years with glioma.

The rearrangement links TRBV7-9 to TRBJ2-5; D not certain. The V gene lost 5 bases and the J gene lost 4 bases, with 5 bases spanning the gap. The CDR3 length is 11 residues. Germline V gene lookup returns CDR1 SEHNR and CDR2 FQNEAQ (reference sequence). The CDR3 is CASSVGETQYF. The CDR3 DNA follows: TGTGCCAGCAGCGTCGGAGAGACCCAGTACTTC.

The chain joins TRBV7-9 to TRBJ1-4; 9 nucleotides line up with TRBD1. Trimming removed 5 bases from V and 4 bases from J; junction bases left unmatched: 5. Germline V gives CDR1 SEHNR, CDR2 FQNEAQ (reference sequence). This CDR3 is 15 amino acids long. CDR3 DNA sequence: TGTGCCAGCAGCCCCGGGACAGGGATTAATGAAAAACTGTTTTTT. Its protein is CASSPGTGINEKLFF. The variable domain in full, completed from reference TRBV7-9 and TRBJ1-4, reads DTGVSQNPRHKITKRGQNVTFRCDPISEHNRLYWYRQTLGQGPEFLTYFQNEAQLEKSRLLSDRFSAERPKGSFSTLEIQRTEQGDSAMYLCASSPGTGINEKLFFGSGTQLSVL.

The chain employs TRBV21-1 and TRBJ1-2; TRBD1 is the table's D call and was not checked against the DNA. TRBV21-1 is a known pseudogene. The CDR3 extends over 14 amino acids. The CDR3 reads CASSKSGQAHGYTF. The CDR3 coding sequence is TGTGCCAGCAGCAAATCGGGACAAGCACATGGCTACACCTTC.

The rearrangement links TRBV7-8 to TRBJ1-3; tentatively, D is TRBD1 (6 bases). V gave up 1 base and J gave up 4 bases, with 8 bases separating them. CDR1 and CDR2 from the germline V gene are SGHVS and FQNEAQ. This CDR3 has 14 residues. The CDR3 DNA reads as TGTGCCAGCAGCTTAGGGACAGCAGGAAACACCATATATTTT. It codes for CASSLGTAGNTIYF.

CDR3 protein: CASGRGGGTNTGELFF. The CDR3 region has the DNA TGCGCCAGCGGAAGAGGCGGGGGGACGAACACCGGGGAGCTGTTTTTT. This chain uses TRBV4-1 with TRBJ2-2, with 8 bases identical to TRBD2. The CDR3 runs 16 residues. Per the germline V gene, CDR1 is MGHRA and CDR2 is YSYEKL. Trimming took 8 bases from V and 0 from J; bases not matched to a gene: 8.

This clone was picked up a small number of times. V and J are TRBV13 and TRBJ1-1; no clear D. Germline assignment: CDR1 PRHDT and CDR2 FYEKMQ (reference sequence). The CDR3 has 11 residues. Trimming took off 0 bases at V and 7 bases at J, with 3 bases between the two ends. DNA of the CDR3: TGTGCCAGCAGCTTAGGCATTGAAGCTTTCTTT. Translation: CASSLGIEAFF.

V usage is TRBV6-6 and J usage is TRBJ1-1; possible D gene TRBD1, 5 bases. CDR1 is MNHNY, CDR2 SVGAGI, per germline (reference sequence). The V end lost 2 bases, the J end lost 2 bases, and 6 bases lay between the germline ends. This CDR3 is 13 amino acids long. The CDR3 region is CASSYQGNTEAFF. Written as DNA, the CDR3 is TGTGCCAGCAGTTACCAGGGCAACACTGAAGCTTTCTTT.

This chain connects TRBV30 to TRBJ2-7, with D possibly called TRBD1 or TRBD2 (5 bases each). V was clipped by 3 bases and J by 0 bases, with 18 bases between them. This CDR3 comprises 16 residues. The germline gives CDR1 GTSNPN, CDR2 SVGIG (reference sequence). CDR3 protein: CAWRTPVGVSSYEQYF. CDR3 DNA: TGTGCCTGGAGAACACCGGTGGGGGTATCCTCCTACGAGCAGTACTTC.

CDR3 nucleotide sequence: TGTGCCAGCAGCCAAGAAGTAGGGGGGTCACCCCTCCACTTT. Translated, it gives CASSQEVGGSPLHF. This rearrangement joins TRBV14 to TRBJ1-6, with D possibly TRBD1 on 6 matching bases. Germline V gene data show CDR1 as SGHDN and CDR2 as FVKESK. The CDR3 has 14 amino acids. Trimming left V 0 bases short and J 10 bases short, with 10 bases between.